Below are 20 T cell receptor beta chains sequenced from a single sample in a study of T cell changes during pregnancy in multiple sclerosis. Clones were sequenced by immunoSEQ multiplex PCR, and TCRdb holds only the in-frame ones, with some missing. The sample includes approximately 88,000 clones, 90% to 95% of them seen just once. Specimen: peripheral blood, collected in the second trimester of pregnancy. Source of these receptors: a female donor with multiple sclerosis, enrolled in a pregnancy study.

This sequence joins TRBV11-2 and TRBJ2-1; 8 bases agree with TRBD2. Germline CDR1 reads SGHAT; CDR2 reads FQNNGV. Losses at the gene ends were 5 bases for V and 2 bases for J; bases not matched to a gene: 2. CDR3 length equals 14 residues. CDR3 sequence (DNA): TGTGCCAGCAGCGAAGCGGGGGCCTACAATGAGCAGTTCTTC. Protein: CASSEAGAYNEQFF.

The chain couples TRBV27 to TRBJ2-7; the match to TRBD1 covers 10 bases. The length of the CDR3 is 14 residues. After removal of 4 bases from V and 2 bases from J, the junction contained 2 bases not matched to a gene. Germline V gives CDR1 MNHEY, CDR2 SMNVEV (reference sequence). DNA for the CDR3: TGTGCCAGCAGTTACGGGACAGGGGCCTACGAGCAGTACTTC. The encoded protein is CASSYGTGAYEQYF.

The rearrangement uses TRBV7-9 and TRBJ2-3, with a tentative D call TRBD2 (6 bases). The V gene's germline CDR1 is SEHNR and CDR2 FQNEAQ (reference sequence). The length of the CDR3 is 15 residues. Trimming left V 5 bases short and J 3 bases short, with 15 bases between. CDR3 in amino acids: CASSLRVGGTDTQYF. In DNA form, the CDR3 reads TGTGCCAGCAGCCTCAGGGTGGGGGGAACAGATACGCAGTATTTT.

The chain employs TRBV6-1 and TRBJ2-7; TRBD1 matches at 10 bases. In germline, CDR1 is MNHNS, CDR2 SASEGT. The CDR3 length is 15 residues. The trim removed 4 bases at V and 3 bases at J, leaving 6 bases unmatched. CDR3 amino acids: CASSVGGQGHYEQYF. As DNA, the CDR3 is TGTGCCAGCAGTGTTGGGGGACAGGGGCACTACGAGCAGTACTTC.

J is TRBJ1-3 and V is TRBV28; D perhaps matches TRBD1 (6 bases). Germline-derived CDR1 and CDR2 are MDHEN and SYDVKM. Trimming pared 6 bases from V and 0 bases from J, leaving 12 bases between. This CDR3 spans 15 amino acids. The CDR3 coding sequence is TGTGCCAGCAGCCGGACAGCGATCTCTGGAAACACCATATATTTT. The encoded protein is CASSRTAISGNTIYF.

The chain employs TRBV11-2 and TRBJ1-2; D is uncertain. CDR3 length equals 13 residues. The germline V gene has CDR1 SGHAT and CDR2 FQNNGV. The V end was cut by 5 bases, the J end by 5 bases, with 12 bases between. For the CDR3, the DNA is TGTGCCAGCAGCCAACCCCGGGGATATGGCTACACCTTC. This gives the protein CASSQPRGYGYTF.

V and J are TRBV11-3 and TRBJ2-2; 8 positions agree with TRBD1. Trimming removed 5 bases from V and 0 bases from J; junction bases left unmatched: 8. Germline CDR1 reads SGHNT; CDR2 reads YENEEA. The length of the CDR3 is 17 residues. The chain's CDR3 is CASSPDRETANTGELFF. CDR3 coding DNA: TGTGCCAGCAGCCCGGACAGGGAGACAGCGAACACCGGGGAGCTGTTTTTT.

The V call is TRBV30, the J call TRBJ1-5; D is undetermined. This CDR3 comprises 12 residues. Trimming removed 0 bases at V and 6 bases at J, with 6 bases between. Germline CDR1 reads GTSNPN; CDR2 reads SVGIG (reference sequence). The CDR3 loop reads CAWSVLGQPQHF. The CDR3 bases are TGTGCCTGGAGTGTACTAGGTCAGCCCCAGCATTTT.

With regard to this clone: The junction departs from the called germline gene at one end, perhaps through a read error. The chain uses TRBV2 and TRBJ1-1; D possibly corresponds to TRBD1 (6 bases). CDR1 is SNHLY and CDR2 is FYNNEI in the germline V gene. The CDR3 spans 10 residues. CDR3 sequence reads: CASSGGLCPF. In nucleotides, the CDR3 is TGTGCCAGCAGTGGGGGGCTATGCCCCTTT.

The chain uses TRBV7-8 and TRBJ2-7; D unclear. Germline lookup yields CDR1 SGHVS and CDR2 FQNEAQ. The CDR3 is 13 amino acids. Deletions cut 1 base from V and 2 bases from J, with 6 bases between. CDR3 coding DNA: TGTGCCAGCAGCTTAGGCTCTACCTACGAGCAGTACTTC. Its protein product is CASSLGSTYEQYF.

This rearrangement joins TRBV2 to TRBJ1-1; 9 bases map to TRBD1. V trimming: 1 base; J trimming: 1 base; junction bases outside the gene matches: 1. Germline CDR1 SNHLY, CDR2 FYNNEI. CDR3 length equals 15 residues. The CDR3 DNA is TGTGCCAGCAGTGAAGAGGGACAGGGGAACACTGAAGCTTTCTTT. As protein: CASSEEGQGNTEAFF.

CDR3 in DNA: TGCGCCAGCAGCTCGGGACTAGCGGGGGCCGGGGAGCTGTTTTTT. Its translation: CASSSGLAGAGELFF. The chain recombines TRBV5-1 with TRBJ2-2; 14 bases agree with TRBD2. This CDR3 has 15 residues. V lost 3 bases and J lost 6; bases outside the gene matches: 1. In germline, CDR1 is SGHRS, CDR2 YFSETQ.

The CDR3 loop reads CAIRGDRGGYEQYF. The CDR3 nucleotides read TGTGCCATCAGAGGCGACAGGGGTGGCTACGAGCAGTACTTC. V and J are TRBV10-3 and TRBJ2-7; 8 bases map to TRBD1. The CDR3 is 14 amino acids. V gave up 6 bases and J gave up 3 bases; unmatched junction bases: 7. Germline V gene lookup returns CDR1 ENHRY and CDR2 SYGVKD.

This clone was observed a single time. This chain connects TRBV6-6 to TRBJ2-5; the match to TRBD1 covers 8 bases. Unmatched junction bases numbered 7, after V lost 5 bases and J lost 5 bases. The CDR3 is 14 amino acids. Germline-derived CDR1 and CDR2 are MNHNY and SVGAGI (reference sequence). CDR3 sequence (DNA): TGTGCCAGCAGTCGGACAGGGAGGAGGGAGACCCAGTACTTC. Amino acids: CASSRTGRRETQYF.

This chain uses TRBV9 with TRBJ2-1; 7 bases fit TRBD2. The CDR3 runs to 15 residues. The V gene's germline CDR1 is SGDLS and CDR2 YYNGEE. The ends lost 2 bases at V and 8 bases at J; junction bases unmatched: 10. This CDR3 reads CASSVSSGWIDEQFF. CDR3 bases: TGTGCCAGCAGCGTCTCTAGCGGATGGATCGATGAGCAGTTCTTC.

V is TRBV30 and J is TRBJ2-2; D is unclear. The CDR3 is made up of 13 amino acids. V dropped 2 bases and J dropped 4 bases, with 8 bases sitting between them. CDR1 is GTSNPN and CDR2 is SVGIG in the germline V gene (reference sequence). The CDR3 region is CAWSPLPTGELFF. In nucleotides, the CDR3 is TGTGCCTGGAGTCCTCTCCCCACCGGGGAGCTGTTTTTT.

The V and J genes are TRBV28 and TRBJ1-5; 8 bases map to TRBD1. Unmatched junction bases numbered 2, after V lost 6 bases and J lost 4 bases. Per the germline V gene, CDR1 is MDHEN and CDR2 is SYDVKM. The CDR3 loop spans 13 amino acids. CDR3 protein: CASRDRDNQPQHF. CDR3 bases: TGTGCCAGCAGGGACAGGGATAATCAGCCCCAGCATTTT.

This clone showed up just once. The J gene is TRBJ2-7, the V gene TRBV7-9; TRBD1 aligns across 11 bases. Germline loops: CDR1 SEHNR, CDR2 FQNEAQ (reference sequence). CDR3 size: 15 residues. V was pared by 2 bases and J by 7 bases, with 7 bases of the junction left unmatched. The CDR3 nucleotides are TGTGCCAGCAGCTTACCTGGACAGGGGGCGCGGGAGCAGTACTTC. The encoded protein is CASSLPGQGAREQYF.

This chain connects TRBV5-8 to TRBJ1-5; no firm D call. V gave up 2 bases and J gave up 2 bases, with 11 bases separating them. The CDR3 totals 15 residues. CDR1 is SGHTS, CDR2 YDEGEE, per germline. The CDR3 DNA follows: TGTGCCAGCAGCTTCCCGCGGGGTGGCAATCAGCCCCAGCATTTT. It specifies CASSFPRGGNQPQHF.

The chain uses TRBV10-3 and TRBJ2-7; 7 bases agree with TRBD2. The trim removed 3 bases at V and 5 bases at J, leaving 7 bases unmatched. The CDR3 is made up of 14 amino acids. Germline CDR1 and CDR2: ENHRY and SYGVKD. The CDR3 region has the DNA TGTGCCATCAGTGAAAGCGGGAAGGGTAACGAGCAGTACTTC. It is translated as CAISESGKGNEQYF.